One and the same sample provided the 17 T cell receptor beta chains below, sequenced in a study of T and B cells in COVID-19 patients. Blood genomic DNA input for TRB amplification was roughly 250-550 ng. Multiplex PCR with BIOMED2 TRB-A/B primer pools amplified TRB rearrangements. TCRdb independently ran MiXCR on the multiplex PCR reads; one entry per CDR3 protein. The repertoire includes 1,500 to 2,500 distinct CDR3 sequences, roughly 23% of them detected once, and roughly 60% sits in the top ten. Source material: blood. Receptors originate from a human donor with active COVID-19.

By its share, this clonotype is medium-sized (0.01 to 0.1%). The chain joins TRBV27 to TRBJ2-2; TRBD1 matches at 7 bases. V was clipped by 5 bases and J by 1 base; unmatched bases: 10. Germline V CDR1 and CDR2: MNHEY, SMNVEV (reference sequence). CDR3 size: 17 residues. The CDR3 DNA sequence: TGTGCCAGCAGTCCCCAGACAGGGTACTGGAACACCGGGGAGCTGTTTTTT. Its translation is CASSPQTGYWNTGELFF.

CDR3 bases: TGCAGCATCAACTCCGGGACTAGCGGATCTTACAATGAGCAGTTCTTC. Protein product: CSINSGTSGSYNEQFF. J is TRBJ2-1 and V is TRBV29-1; TRBD2 agrees at 11 bases. Trimming removed 8 bases from V and 4 bases from J; junction bases left unmatched: 13. This CDR3 is 16 amino acids long. Per the germline V gene, CDR1 is SQVTM and CDR2 is ANQGSEA.

The chain combines TRBV20-1 with TRBJ1-4, with D maybe TRBD1 (6 bases). V lost 5 bases and J 5 bases, leaving 15 bases between the germline ends. The CDR3 loop spans 14 amino acids. The germline V gene has CDR1 DFQATT and CDR2 SNEGSKA (reference sequence). The chain's CDR3 is CSAREGGPNEKLFF. In DNA form, the CDR3 reads TGCAGTGCTCGGGAGGGGGGGCCCAATGAAAAACTGTTTTTT.

CDR3 region: CSAPSRGQRNTEAFF. CDR3 coding DNA: TGCAGTGCTCCCAGCAGGGGACAGAGGAACACTGAAGCTTTCTTT. The V call is TRBV20-1, the J call TRBJ1-1; 7 bases line up with TRBD1. The CDR3 extends over 15 amino acids. The V gene's germline CDR1 is DFQATT and CDR2 SNEGSKA (reference sequence). V gave up 5 bases and J gave up 1 base; unmatched junction bases: 10.

This chain links TRBV7-9 with TRBJ2-7; 12 nucleotides line up with TRBD1. Germline V gene data show CDR1 as SEHNR and CDR2 as FQNEAQ (reference sequence). The CDR3 spans 16 residues. With V trimmed by 4 bases and J by 2 bases, 6 bases remained unmatched. CDR3 sequence (DNA): TGTGCCAGCAGCTGGGGACAGGGGGCGGCTCCCTACGAGCAGTACTTC. Protein product: CASSWGQGAAPYEQYF.

This clonotype was found many times. This chain joins TRBV6-5 and TRBJ1-1; D might be TRBD1 (5 bases). There are 14 residues in the CDR3. V was clipped by 5 bases and J by 3 bases, with 13 bases between them. Germline CDR1 and CDR2: MNHEY and SVGAGI. The CDR3 region has the DNA TGTGCCAGCAGTATAACTCAGGGAGACACTGAAGCTTTCTTT. Protein product: CASSITQGDTEAFF.

Regarding this clonotype: A much larger clone differs from this one at a single base, so this may be a read error. The chain combines TRBV27 with TRBJ1-5; D not certain. Germline lookup yields CDR1 MNHEY and CDR2 SMNVEV (reference sequence). The CDR3 consists of 16 residues. V lost 5 bases and J lost 2, with 16 bases in between. The CDR3 reads CASSGRRGLGNQPQHF. CDR3 DNA sequence: TGTGCCAGCAGTGGCCGACGGGGTCTGGGCAATCAGCCCCAGCATTTT.

Within the sample, this clonotype is medium-sized. This chain connects TRBV19 to TRBJ2-4; no clear D gene. The CDR3 length is 14 residues. V lost 1 base, J lost 6 bases, and 10 bases lay in between. Germline CDR1 and CDR2: LNHDA and SQIVND (reference sequence). CDR3 coding DNA: TGTGCCAGTAGTATAGGGGCTTCCCGAAACATTCAGTACTTC. This sequence encodes CASSIGASRNIQYF.

This clonotype was observed many times. The chain is built from TRBV27 and TRBJ2-7; tentative D call: TRBD2 (6 bases). V was trimmed by 0 bases and J by 0 bases, leaving 6 bases between them. Germline CDR1 is MNHEY and CDR2 is SMNVEV (reference sequence). CDR3 length equals 14 residues. The CDR3 loop is CASSLSSGSYEQYF. For the CDR3, the DNA is TGTGCCAGCAGTTTATCTAGCGGCTCCTACGAGCAGTACTTC.

Of note for this clonotype: The junction and the germline gene differ at one end; a read error may be behind it. The V and J genes are TRBV30 and TRBJ2-2; TRBD1 aligns across 8 bases. Per the germline V gene, CDR1 is GTSNPN and CDR2 is SVGIG (reference sequence). The CDR3 sequence is 15 residues long. The CDR3 sequence: CVWGAGGLNTGELFF. The CDR3 DNA is TGTGTCTGGGGCGCAGGGGGCCTGAACACCGGGGAGCTGTTTTTT.

This clonotype is medium-sized in the sample. The V call is TRBV12-3 or TRBV12-4, the J call TRBJ2-5, with a possible D match to TRBD1 (6 bases). Trimming took off 6 bases at V and 5 bases at J, with 13 bases between the two ends. This CDR3 spans 13 amino acids. The CDR3 bases are TGTGCCAGCAGCACCCAGGGGAGTGAGACCCAGTACTTC. This translates into CASSTQGSETQYF.

This clonotype was counted at least ten times. The chain recombines TRBV5-6 with TRBJ1-1, with a possible D match to TRBD1 (5 bases). V dropped 7 bases and J dropped 5 bases, with 18 bases sitting between them. Germline lookup yields CDR1 SGHDT and CDR2 YYEEEE. The CDR3 runs 14 residues. In DNA, the CDR3 is TGTGCCAGCTCATCGACGGCCTGGGGGACTGAAGCTTTCTTT. This gives the protein CASSSTAWGTEAFF.

In this sample, this clonotype is medium-sized (0.01 to 0.1%). The rearrangement uses TRBV30 and TRBJ1-2, with D unresolved. Germline V gene data show CDR1 as GTSNPN and CDR2 as SVGIG (reference sequence). The CDR3 is 15 residues long. V gave up 4 bases and J gave up 0 bases, with 15 bases separating them. The CDR3, as DNA: TGTGCCTGGAATGTACCGGCCCTGACTAACTATGGCTACACCTTC. It codes for CAWNVPALTNYGYTF.

This clonotype showed up just a few times. The rearrangement uses TRBV11-2 and TRBJ2-3; D call uncertain. V lost 5 bases and J lost 4, with 16 bases in between. CDR3 length equals 15 residues. From germline, CDR1 is SGHAT and CDR2 FQNNGV. The CDR3 coding sequence is TGTGCCAGCAGCAATCCCGCGGCGTCCTCAGATACGCAGTATTTT. Translated: CASSNPAASSDTQYF.

The J gene is TRBJ2-1, the V gene TRBV4-2; D is perhaps TRBD1 or TRBD2 (5 bases each). V lost 1 base and J lost 8, with 12 bases in between. The length of the CDR3 is 14 residues. CDR1 and CDR2 (germline): LGHNA, YNFKEQ. The CDR3 protein is CASSQAGPVDEQFF. CDR3 coding DNA: TGTGCCAGCAGCCAAGCGGGGCCAGTCGATGAGCAGTTCTTC.

The chain recombines TRBV12-3 or TRBV12-4 with TRBJ1-5; 9 bases agree with TRBD1. The CDR3 consists of 17 residues. With V trimmed by 6 bases and J by 9 bases, 18 bases remained unmatched. CDR3 loop: CASSSAQSGQGHRPQHF. The CDR3 DNA follows: TGTGCCAGCAGCTCAGCGCAATCAGGACAGGGGCATCGGCCCCAGCATTTT.

Sample share makes this clonotype medium-sized. The gene calls are TRBV11-2 and TRBJ2-1, with a tentative D call TRBD2 (6 bases). V was trimmed by 5 bases and J by 10 bases, leaving 15 bases between them. CDR3 length: 13 amino acids. The germline CDR1 and CDR2 sequences are SGHAT and FQNNGV. The CDR3 DNA follows: TGTGCCAGCAGCGATGGCGGGACGGGAGAGCAGTTCTTC. Protein: CASSDGGTGEQFF.